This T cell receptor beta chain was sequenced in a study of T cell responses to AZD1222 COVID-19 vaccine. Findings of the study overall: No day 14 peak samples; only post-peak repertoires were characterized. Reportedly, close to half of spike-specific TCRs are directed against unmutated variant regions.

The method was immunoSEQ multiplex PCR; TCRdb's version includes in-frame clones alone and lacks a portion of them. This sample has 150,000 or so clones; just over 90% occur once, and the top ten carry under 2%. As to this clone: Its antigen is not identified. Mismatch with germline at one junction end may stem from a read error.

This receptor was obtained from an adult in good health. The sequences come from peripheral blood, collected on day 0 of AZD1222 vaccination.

CDR3 in DNA: TGTGCCAGCAGCTCCGGGGTAGAGCTAGAGTTC. It yields the protein CASSSGVELEF. The chain employs TRBV7-8 and TRBJ2-7; D possibly corresponds to TRBD2 (5 bases). Germline CDR1 and CDR2: SGHVS and FQNEAQ. CDR3 length: 11 amino acids.